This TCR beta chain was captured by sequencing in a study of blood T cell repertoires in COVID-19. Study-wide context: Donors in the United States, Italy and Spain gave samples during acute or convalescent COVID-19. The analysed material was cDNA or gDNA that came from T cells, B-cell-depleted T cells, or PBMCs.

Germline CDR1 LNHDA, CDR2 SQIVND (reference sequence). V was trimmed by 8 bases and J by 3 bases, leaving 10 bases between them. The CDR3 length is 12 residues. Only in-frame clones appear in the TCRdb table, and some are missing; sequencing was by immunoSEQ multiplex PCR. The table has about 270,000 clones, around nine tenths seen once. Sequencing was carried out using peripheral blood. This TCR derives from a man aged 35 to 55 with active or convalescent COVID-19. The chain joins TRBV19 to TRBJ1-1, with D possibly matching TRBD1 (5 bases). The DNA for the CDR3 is TGTGCCAGTTCGGGGGTTTACACTGAAGCTTTCTTT. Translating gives CASSGVYTEAFF.